The clone carrying this T cell receptor (beta chain) is a singleton in its sample. Its cognate antigen is unknown. Other DNA variants within this sample encode the same CDR3. This specimen belongs to a study of shared clonotypes between healthy human individuals. Caucasian adults living in Nashville, Tennessee, provided all samples. Overall study results and limits: It was observed that 5% to 6% of naive CD4 clonotypes were shared across several donors. Naive subsets usually exceeded memory subsets in estimated richness.

The authors' processing: Because ImmunoSEQ provided only junction sequences with no quality scores, the filtering differed. TCRdb's table, derived via immunoSEQ multiplex PCR, lists solely in-frame clones and lacks some. V and J calls and clone size are those listed in that table; D and trimming were worked out from the DNA. The repertoire holds 600,000 to 750,000 clones, with around 72% as singletons. The receptor comes from a woman aged 30 to 39 in good health. Material for sequencing was memory CD4+ T cells sorted from blood. The subset denotes: CD45RA-negative fraction.

The CDR3 nucleotides read TGCGCCAGCAGCTTAGGGACTAGCGGGTACGAGCAGTACTTC. Its translation: CASSLGTSGYEQYF. The V gene is TRBV5-1, the J gene TRBJ2-7, with 12 bases identical to TRBD2. J gave up 4 bases and V 2 bases, and 1 base lay outside the gene matches. The CDR3 has 14 amino acids. CDR1 is SGHRS and CDR2 is YFSETQ in the germline V gene.